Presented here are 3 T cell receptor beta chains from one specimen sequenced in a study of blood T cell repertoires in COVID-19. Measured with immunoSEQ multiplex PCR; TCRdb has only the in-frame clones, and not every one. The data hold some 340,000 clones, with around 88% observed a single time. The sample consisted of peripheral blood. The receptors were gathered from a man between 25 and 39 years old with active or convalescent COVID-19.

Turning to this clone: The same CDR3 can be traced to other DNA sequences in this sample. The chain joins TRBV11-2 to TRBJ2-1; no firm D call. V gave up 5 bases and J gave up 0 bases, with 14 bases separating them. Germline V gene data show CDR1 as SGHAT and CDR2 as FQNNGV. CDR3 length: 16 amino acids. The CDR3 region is CASSLRRLISYNEQFF. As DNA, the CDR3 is TGTGCCAGCAGCCTGAGGCGACTCATCTCCTACAATGAGCAGTTCTTC. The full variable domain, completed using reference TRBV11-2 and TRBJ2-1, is EAGVAQSPRYKIIEKRQSVAFWCNPISGHATLYWYQQILGQGPKLLIQFQNNGVVDDSQLPKDRFSAERLKGVDSTLKIQPAKLEDSAVYLCASSLRRLISYNEQFFGPGTRLTVL.

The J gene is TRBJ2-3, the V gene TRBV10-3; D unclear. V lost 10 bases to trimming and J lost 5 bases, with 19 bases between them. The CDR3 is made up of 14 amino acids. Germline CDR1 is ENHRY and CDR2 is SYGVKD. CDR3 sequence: CATLDTNLKDTQYF. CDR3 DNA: TGTGCCACCTTAGACACGAACTTAAAAGATACGCAGTATTTT.

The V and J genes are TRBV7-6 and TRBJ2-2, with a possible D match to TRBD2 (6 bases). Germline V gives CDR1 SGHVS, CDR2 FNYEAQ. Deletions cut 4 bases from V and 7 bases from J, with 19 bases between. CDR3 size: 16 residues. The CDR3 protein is CASSSVEGRMGGELFF. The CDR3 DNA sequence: TGTGCCAGCAGCTCCGTGGAGGGGCGCATGGGCGGGGAGCTGTTTTTT.